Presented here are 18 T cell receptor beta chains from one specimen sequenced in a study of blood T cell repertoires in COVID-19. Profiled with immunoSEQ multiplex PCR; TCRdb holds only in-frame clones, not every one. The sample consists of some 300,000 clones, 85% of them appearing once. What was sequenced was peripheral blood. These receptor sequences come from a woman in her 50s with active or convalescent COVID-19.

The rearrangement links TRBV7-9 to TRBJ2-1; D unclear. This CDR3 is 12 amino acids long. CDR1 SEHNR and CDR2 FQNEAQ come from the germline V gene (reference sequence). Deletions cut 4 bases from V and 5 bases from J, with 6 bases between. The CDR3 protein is CASSSENNEQFF. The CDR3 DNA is TGTGCCAGCAGCTCAGAAAACAATGAGCAGTTCTTC.

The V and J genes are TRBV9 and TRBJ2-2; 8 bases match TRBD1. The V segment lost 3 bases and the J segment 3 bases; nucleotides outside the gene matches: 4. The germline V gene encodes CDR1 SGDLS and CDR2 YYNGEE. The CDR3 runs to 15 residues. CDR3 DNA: TGTGCCAGCAGCGCACAGGGGGGATACACCGGGGAGCTGTTTTTT. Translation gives CASSAQGGYTGELFF. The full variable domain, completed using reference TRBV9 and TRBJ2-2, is DSGVTQTPKHLITATGQRVTLRCSPRSGDLSVYWYQQSLDQGLQFLIQYYNGEERAKGNILERFSAQQFPDLHSELNLSSLELGDSALYFCASSAQGGYTGELFFGEGSRLTVL.

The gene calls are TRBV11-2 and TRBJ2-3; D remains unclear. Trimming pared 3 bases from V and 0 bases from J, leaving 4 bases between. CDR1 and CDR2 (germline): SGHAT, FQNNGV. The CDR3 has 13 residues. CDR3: CASSFGSTDTQYF. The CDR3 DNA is TGTGCCAGCAGCTTCGGGAGCACAGATACGCAGTATTTT.

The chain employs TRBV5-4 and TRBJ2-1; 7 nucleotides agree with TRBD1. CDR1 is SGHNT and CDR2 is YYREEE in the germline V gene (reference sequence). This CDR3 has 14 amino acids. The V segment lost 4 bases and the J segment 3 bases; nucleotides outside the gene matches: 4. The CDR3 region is CASSARDSYNEQFF. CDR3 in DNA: TGTGCCAGCAGCGCCCGGGACAGCTACAATGAGCAGTTCTTC.

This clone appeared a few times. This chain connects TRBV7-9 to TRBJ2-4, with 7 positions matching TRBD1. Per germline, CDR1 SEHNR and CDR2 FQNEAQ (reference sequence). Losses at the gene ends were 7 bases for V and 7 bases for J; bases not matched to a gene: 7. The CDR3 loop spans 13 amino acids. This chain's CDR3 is CASKDQGDNIQYF. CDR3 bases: TGTGCCAGCAAGGACCAGGGGGACAACATTCAGTACTTC.

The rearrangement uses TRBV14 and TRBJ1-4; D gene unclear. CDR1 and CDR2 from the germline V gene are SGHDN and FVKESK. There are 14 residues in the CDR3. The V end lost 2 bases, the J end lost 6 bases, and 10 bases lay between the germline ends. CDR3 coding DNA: TGTGCCAGCAGCCAATGGGGAGCCGATGAAAAACTGTTTTTT. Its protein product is CASSQWGADEKLFF.

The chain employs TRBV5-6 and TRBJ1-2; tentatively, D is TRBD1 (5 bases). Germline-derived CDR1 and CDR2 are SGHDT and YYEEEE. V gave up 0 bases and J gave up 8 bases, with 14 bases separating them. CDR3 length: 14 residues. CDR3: CASSLVPGNVGYTF. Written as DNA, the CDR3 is TGTGCCAGCAGCTTGGTTCCAGGGAATGTCGGCTACACCTTC.

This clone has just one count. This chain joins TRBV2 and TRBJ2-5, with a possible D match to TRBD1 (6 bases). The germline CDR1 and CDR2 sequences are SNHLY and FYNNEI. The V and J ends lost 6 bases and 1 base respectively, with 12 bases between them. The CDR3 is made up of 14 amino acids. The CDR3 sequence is CASRTRGGQETQYF. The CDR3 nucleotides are TGTGCCAGCAGGACCAGGGGTGGCCAAGAGACCCAGTACTTC.

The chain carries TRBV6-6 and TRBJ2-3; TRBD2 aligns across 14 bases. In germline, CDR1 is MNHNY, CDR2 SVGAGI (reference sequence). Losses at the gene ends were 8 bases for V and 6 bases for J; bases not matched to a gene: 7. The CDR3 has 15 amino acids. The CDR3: CASVGLAGAGDTQYF. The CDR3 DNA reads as TGTGCCAGCGTGGGACTAGCGGGGGCGGGGGATACGCAGTATTTT.

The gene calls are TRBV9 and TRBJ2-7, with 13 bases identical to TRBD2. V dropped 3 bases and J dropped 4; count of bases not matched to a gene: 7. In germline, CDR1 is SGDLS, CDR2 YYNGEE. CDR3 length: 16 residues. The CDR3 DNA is TGTGCCAGCAGCGGGACTAGCGGGAGAGGGAAATACGAGCAGTACTTC. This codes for CASSGTSGRGKYEQYF. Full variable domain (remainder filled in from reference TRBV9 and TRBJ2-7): DSGVTQTPKHLITATGQRVTLRCSPRSGDLSVYWYQQSLDQGLQFLIQYYNGEERAKGNILERFSAQQFPDLHSELNLSSLELGDSALYFCASSGTSGRGKYEQYFGPGTRLTVT.

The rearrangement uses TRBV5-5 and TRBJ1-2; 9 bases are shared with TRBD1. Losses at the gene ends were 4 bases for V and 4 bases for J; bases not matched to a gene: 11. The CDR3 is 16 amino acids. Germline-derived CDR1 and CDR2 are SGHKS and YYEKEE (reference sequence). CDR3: CASSIYGQGLPYGYTF. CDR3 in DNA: TGTGCCAGCAGCATATACGGACAGGGGCTTCCCTATGGCTACACCTTC.

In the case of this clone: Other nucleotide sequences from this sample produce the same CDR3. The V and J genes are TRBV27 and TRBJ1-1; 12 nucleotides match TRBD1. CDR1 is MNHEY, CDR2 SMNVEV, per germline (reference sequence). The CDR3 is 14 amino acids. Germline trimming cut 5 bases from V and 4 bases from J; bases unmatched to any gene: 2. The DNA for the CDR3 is TGTGCCAGCAGTAGGGACAGGGGGCCCACTGAAGCTTTCTTT. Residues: CASSRDRGPTEAFF.

The CDR3 region has the DNA TGCGCCAGCAGCATGGGGGGGCAGCAAGAGACCCAGTACTTC. It yields the protein CASSMGGQQETQYF. The V call is TRBV5-1, the J call TRBJ2-5; tentative D call: TRBD2 (7 bases). The V end was cut by 4 bases, the J end by 2 bases, with 12 bases between. The length of the CDR3 is 14 residues. Germline V gives CDR1 SGHRS, CDR2 YFSETQ.

CDR3 in amino acids: CASSLLTGRTYNEQFF. CDR3 in DNA: TGTGCCAGCAGCTTACTAACGGGGAGGACCTACAATGAGCAGTTCTTC. The gene calls are TRBV5-6 and TRBJ2-1; perhaps TRBD2 as D (6 bases). CDR1 SGHDT and CDR2 YYEEEE come from the germline V gene. The CDR3 has 16 amino acids. V lost 2 bases to trimming and J lost 2 bases, with 14 bases between them.

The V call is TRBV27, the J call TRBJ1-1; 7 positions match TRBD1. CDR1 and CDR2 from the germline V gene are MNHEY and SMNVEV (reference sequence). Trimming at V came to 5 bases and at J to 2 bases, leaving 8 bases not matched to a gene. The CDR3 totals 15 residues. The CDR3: CASSKNRGTNTEAFF. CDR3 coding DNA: TGTGCCAGCAGTAAAAACAGGGGAACCAACACTGAAGCTTTCTTT.

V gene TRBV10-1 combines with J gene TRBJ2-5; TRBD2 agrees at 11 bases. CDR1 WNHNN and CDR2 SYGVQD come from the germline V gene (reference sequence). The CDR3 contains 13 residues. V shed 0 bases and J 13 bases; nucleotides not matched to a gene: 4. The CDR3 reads CASSESASGRRYF. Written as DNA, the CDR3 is TGCGCCAGCAGTGAGTCGGCTAGCGGGAGGCGGTACTTC.

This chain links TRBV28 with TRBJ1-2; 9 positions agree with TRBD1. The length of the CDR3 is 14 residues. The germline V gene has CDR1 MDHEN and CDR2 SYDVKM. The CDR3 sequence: CATGGGGGVYGYTF. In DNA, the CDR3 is TGTGCGACAGGGGGAGGGGGAGGAGTATATGGCTACACCTTC.

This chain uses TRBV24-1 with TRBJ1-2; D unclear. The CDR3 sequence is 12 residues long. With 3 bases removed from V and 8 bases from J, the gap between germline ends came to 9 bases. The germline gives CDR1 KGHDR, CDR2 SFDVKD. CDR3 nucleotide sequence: TGTGCCACCAGTGATGAGGTCCACGGCTACACCTTC. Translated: CATSDEVHGYTF.